The entry below describes one TCR beta chain. This clonotype has a handful of counts. The antigen this receptor binds is unknown. No per-base quality is available; no much larger clone lies one base away. This entry belongs to a study of T cells in Graves' hyperthyroidism and ophthalmopathy (dated by TCRdb to between 2018 and 2021). Study-level background: Peripheral blood samples were taken at initial diagnosis, before any treatment was given. To identify distinguishing TCR V-J signatures, a discovery cohort of 90 to 100 patients was used, comprising 40 to 45 with Graves' ophthalmopathy and around 60 with stable Graves' hyperthyroidism. Prospective prediction of ophthalmopathy was tested in an independent validation cohort consisting of about 19 hyperthyroidism patients and approximately 16 patients who later progressed to ophthalmopathy. The 90 to 100 discovery patients were randomly divided into training and test sets at a 7:3 ratio. In addition, the study compared T-cell repertoires in thyroid tissue and in blood from about 6 Graves' hyperthyroidism patients. After sampling, hyperthyroidism patients received methimazole starting at 30 mg daily, and ophthalmopathy patients received high-dose intravenous methylprednisolone. The paper describes TCR Vbeta CDR3 sequencing of around 140 peripheral blood samples, made up of 43 ophthalmopathy patients, approximately 76 hyperthyroidism patients and roughly 17 progressor patients. The investigation overall reported the following: Blood samples also contained most of the expanded thyroid clonotypes (frequency above 0.001), which suggests that blood repertoires may reflect thyroid immune responses. During validation, the model predicted progression to ophthalmopathy a median of approximately 6 months ahead of onset, with almost 71% sensitivity and about 75% specificity. Sample size was not statistically predetermined, and blinding of investigators to group allocation was not performed. A 13 V-J signature model separated ophthalmopathy from stable hyperthyroidism, with around 88% sensitivity and 81.08% specificity in cross-validation and 80%/75% in testing.

In the ophthalmopathy patients, disease was moderately to severely active, with a Clinical Activity Score of 3 or more, a NOSPECS grade of 4 or more, and a duration of less than 3 months. Exclusion was applied to patients with uncontrolled infections, other autoimmune diseases, pregnancy or lactation. Clinical symptoms, serum thyroxine and TRAb, thyroid ultrasound, and orbital computed tomography formed the basis for the diagnoses. PBMCs were isolated from approximately 10 ml of fresh peripheral blood by Ficoll-Paque density gradient centrifugation. Total RNA was extracted using Trizol reagent, and RNA quality was assessed on an Agilent 2100 Bioanalyzer. V is pruned by 2 bases and J by 7 bases, leaving 10 bases of the junction without a gene match. From the cysteine up to the phenylalanine, the CDR3 has a length of 15 residues. Just CDR3 DNA is preserved here, 45 bases in frame from base 1. Per the germline V gene (reference sequence), LNHNV is the CDR1 and YYDKDF is the CDR2.

Amplification of TCR beta CDR3 regions was carried out from RNA transcripts. The TCR CDR3 was subjected to a first round of RT-PCR using the HTBI primer set and the Qiagen OneStep RT-PCR kit. Libraries were constructed in a second round of multiplex PCR, after which size selection and purification were carried out. Sequencing of the libraries was done on an Illumina HiSeq2000 using paired-end 100 bp reads. As for the original processing: Raw data were processed with SOAPnuke, discarding reads with adapters, uncalled bases, mean Phred below 15, or no exact constant-primer or identifier match. High-quality paired reads were merged with COPE v1.2.5, and unique nucleotide sequences were defined as clonotypes. MiTCR v1.1 was used to align the clonotypes against IMGT TRBV, TRBD and TRBJ reference segments. The analysis included only V-J combinations with a frequency above 0.0001, which together covered 99% to 99.2% of the repertoires. A TCS score was defined as the ratio between F50 (clonal expansion) and ExV (chaos), using BLOSUM62-based TCRdist between CDR3 peptides within each V-J. Welch's t-statistics and random forest reduced 500 to 550 V-J features to 10 to 15, which were used in a naive Bayes classifier (R e1071). The public sequencing data were trimmed at Q25 with fastp and processed into clonotypes with MiXCR by TCRdb, which kept only in-frame beta chains. Records with the same CDR3 protein are collapsed into one entry carrying the most frequent genes and DNA. It is TCRdb's table, rather than the study itself, that gives the V and J calls and clone size. This sample is represented by some 490,000 distinct CDR3 sequences; about 20% of them were singletons. Roughly 49% of the sample comes from the top ten.

This receptor chain uses TRBV15 and TRBJ1-2, and TRBD1 matches 7 of the central bases. The receptor's source is a woman in her 70s with Graves' ophthalmopathy. Sequencing was carried out using blood. This receptor carries the CDR3 CATSRSGQWDFGYTF. Read as DNA, the sequence is TGTGCCACCAGCAGATCGGGACAGTGGGACTTTGGCTACACCTTC.